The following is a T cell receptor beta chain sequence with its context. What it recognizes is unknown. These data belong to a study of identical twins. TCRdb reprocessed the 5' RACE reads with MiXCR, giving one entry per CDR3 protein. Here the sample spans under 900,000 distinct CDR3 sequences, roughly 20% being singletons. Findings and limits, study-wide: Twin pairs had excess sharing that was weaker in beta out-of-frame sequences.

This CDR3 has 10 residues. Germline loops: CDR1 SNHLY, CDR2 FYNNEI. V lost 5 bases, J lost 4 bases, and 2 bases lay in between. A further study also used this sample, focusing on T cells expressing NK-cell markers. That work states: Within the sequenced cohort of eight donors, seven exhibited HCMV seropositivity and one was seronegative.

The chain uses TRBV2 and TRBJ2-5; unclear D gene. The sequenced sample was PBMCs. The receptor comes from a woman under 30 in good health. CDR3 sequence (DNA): TGTGCCAGCAGTATAGAGACCCAGTACTTC. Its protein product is CASSIETQYF.